The 10 T cell receptor beta chains presented below share a single source sample, sequenced in a study of spatial heterogeneity in lung cancer. A single record per CDR3 protein comes from TCRdb applying MiXCR to the 5' RACE reads. The profile shows roughly 18,000 distinct CDR3 sequences, 9.5% to 10% of them singletons. Their recognized antigens are unknown. The time point was: sample taken at primary tumor resection. Overall study findings and caveats: How many expanded intratumoral alpha and beta TCRs were present tracked the tumor mutation count, which was a count of nonsynonymous mutations.

The source material was lung tumor tissue, sampled at surgery. The receptors stem from a female donor with early-stage non-small cell lung cancer.

This clonotype was seen repeatedly, ten times or more. In a library made to pick up alpha chains, this beta chain is a stray read with a size that means little. This chain connects TRBV4-1 to TRBJ1-1; D uncertain. Trimming took 0 bases from V and 9 from J, leaving 8 bases between them. The CDR3 totals 12 residues. Germline lookup yields CDR1 MGHRA and CDR2 YSYEKL. CDR3 amino acids: CASSQDCLQAFF. The DNA for the CDR3 is TGCGCCAGCAGCCAAGATTGTCTGCAAGCTTTCTTT.

At least ten counts were recorded for this clonotype. Found in a library prepared for alpha chains, this beta chain is an off-target read, and its abundance has little meaning. The J gene is TRBJ1-5, the V gene TRBV20-1; D may be TRBD1 (6 bases). Per the germline V gene, CDR1 is DFQATT and CDR2 is SNEGSKA (reference sequence). V was cut by 5 bases and J by 1 base, with 12 bases left in between. This CDR3 is 14 amino acids long. The chain's CDR3 is CSARGTPSNQPQHF. The DNA for the CDR3 is TGCAGTGCTCGAGGGACACCAAGCAATCAGCCCCAGCATTTT.

This clonotype was detected many times. This beta chain slipped into a library made for alpha chains as a stray read, so its size is not meaningful. The chain couples TRBV5-1 to TRBJ2-7; possible D gene TRBD1, 6 bases. This CDR3 region has 14 residues. The germline gives CDR1 SGHRS, CDR2 YFSETQ. Trimming removed 1 base at V and 1 base at J, with 9 bases between. CDR3 sequence (DNA): TGCGCCAGCAGCTTGTCAGGACAGTCCTACGAGCAGTACTTC. This sequence encodes CASSLSGQSYEQYF.

As for this clonotype: This beta chain is an off-target read within a library intended for alpha chains, so its frequency means little. This chain connects TRBV9 to TRBJ1-3; 12 bases map to TRBD1. Germline V gene lookup returns CDR1 SGDLS and CDR2 YYNGEE. CDR3 length: 17 residues. Trimming at V came to 3 bases and at J to 1 base, leaving 5 bases not matched to a gene. The DNA of the CDR3 is TGTGCCAGCAGCGAGGGGACAGGGGGCTTATCTGGAAACACCATATATTTT. Its translation: CASSEGTGGLSGNTIYF.

Points on this clonotype: This beta chain represents an off-target read in a library built for alpha chains; its size is of limited meaning. The chain combines TRBV29-1 with TRBJ2-7, with a weak D call TRBD2 (5 bases). Germline V gene lookup returns CDR1 SQVTM and CDR2 ANQGSEA. This CDR3 spans 13 amino acids. V lost 6 bases to trimming and J lost 1 base, with 13 bases between them. The CDR3 is CSVVPTSSYEQYF. The DNA of the CDR3 is TGCAGCGTGGTCCCAACTAGTTCCTACGAGCAGTACTTC.

On this clonotype itself: With the library built for alpha chains, this beta chain is off target and its frequency is not meaningful. The chain is built from TRBV12-3 or TRBV12-4 and TRBJ1-2; TRBD1 matches 9 bases. The CDR3 extends over 13 amino acids. After removal of 4 bases from V and 8 bases from J, the junction contained 5 bases not matched to a gene. In DNA form, the CDR3 reads TGTGCCAGCAGTTCGGGACAGGGAGGGGGCTACACCTTC. Protein product: CASSSGQGGGYTF.

This clonotype was recorded a few times. With the library built for alpha chains, this beta chain is off target and its frequency is not meaningful. The V and J genes are TRBV5-6 and TRBJ2-2; the match to TRBD1 covers 9 bases. The germline CDR1 and CDR2 sequences are SGHDT and YYEEEE. Trimming at V came to 4 bases and at J to 2 bases, leaving 3 bases not matched to a gene. The CDR3 sequence is 15 residues long. The CDR3 loop reads CASSQGQGNTGELFF. The CDR3, as DNA: TGTGCCAGCAGCCAGGGACAGGGAAACACCGGGGAGCTGTTTTTT.

This clonotype qualifies as medium-sized (0.01 to 0.1%). In a library made to pick up alpha chains, this beta chain is a stray read with a size that means little. The chain links TRBV5-5 to TRBJ2-7; D is unresolved. Germline V gene data show CDR1 as SGHKS and CDR2 as YYEKEE (reference sequence). The CDR3 covers 15 residues. V lost 6 bases, J lost 2 bases, and 18 bases lay in between. CDR3 nucleotides: TGTGCCAGCACCCAATCGCCGACGGAGACCTACGAGCAGTACTTC. Translating it yields CASTQSPTETYEQYF.

This clonotype has at least ten counts. A library prepared for alpha chains yielded this beta chain as an off-target read; its size is of little meaning. V is TRBV20-1 and J is TRBJ2-7, with D perhaps matching TRBD2 (5 bases). V was pared by 3 bases and J by 2 bases, with 20 bases between. This CDR3 is 16 amino acids long. The V gene's germline CDR1 is DFQATT and CDR2 SNEGSKA (reference sequence). The CDR3 spells CSASRGARPSTYEQYF. CDR3 nucleotides: TGCAGTGCTAGCCGGGGTGCCCGCCCTAGCACCTACGAGCAGTACTTC.

Many counts were recorded for this clonotype. This beta chain turned up in a library designed for alpha chains; as an off-target read, its abundance says little. The rearrangement joins TRBV20-1 to TRBJ2-1; 9 nucleotides match TRBD2. The V and J ends lost 1 base and 4 bases, in that order; junction bases with no gene match: 8. CDR1 and CDR2 (germline): DFQATT, SNEGSKA (reference sequence). The CDR3 has 16 residues. The CDR3 is CSARVGGGARYNEQFF. In DNA, the CDR3 is TGCAGTGCTAGAGTAGGCGGGGGGGCCCGGTACAATGAGCAGTTCTTC.